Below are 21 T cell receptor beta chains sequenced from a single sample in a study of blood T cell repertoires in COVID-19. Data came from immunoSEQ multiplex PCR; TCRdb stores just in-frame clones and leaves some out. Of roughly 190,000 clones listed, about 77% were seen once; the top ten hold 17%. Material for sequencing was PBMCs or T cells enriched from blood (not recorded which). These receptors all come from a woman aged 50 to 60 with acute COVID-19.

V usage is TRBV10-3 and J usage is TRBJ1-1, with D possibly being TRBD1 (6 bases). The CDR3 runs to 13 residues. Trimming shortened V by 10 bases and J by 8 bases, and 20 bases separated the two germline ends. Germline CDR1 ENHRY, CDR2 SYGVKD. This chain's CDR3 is CASDRDNQVEAFF. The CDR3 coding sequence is TGTGCCAGCGACCGGGACAATCAGGTGGAAGCTTTCTTT.

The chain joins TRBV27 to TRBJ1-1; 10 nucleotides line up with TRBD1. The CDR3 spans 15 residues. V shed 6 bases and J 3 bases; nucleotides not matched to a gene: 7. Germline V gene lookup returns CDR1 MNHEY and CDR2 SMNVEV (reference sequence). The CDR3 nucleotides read TGTGCCAGCAGGGACAGGGGGTTTATCGACACTGAAGCTTTCTTT. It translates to CASRDRGFIDTEAFF.

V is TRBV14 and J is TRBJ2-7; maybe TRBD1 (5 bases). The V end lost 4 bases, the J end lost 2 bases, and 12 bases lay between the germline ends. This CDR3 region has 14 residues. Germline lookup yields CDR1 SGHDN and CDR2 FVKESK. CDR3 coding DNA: TGTGCCAGCAGCCTTACCCAGGGCCCCTACGAGCAGTACGTC. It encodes CASSLTQGPYEQYV.

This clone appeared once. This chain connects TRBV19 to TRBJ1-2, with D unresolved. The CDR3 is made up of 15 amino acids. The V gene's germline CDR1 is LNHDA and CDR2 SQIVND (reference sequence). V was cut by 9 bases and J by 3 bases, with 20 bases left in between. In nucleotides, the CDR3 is TGTGCCAGCTCCCCCCATCAGGCCCCGGACTATGGCTACACCTTC. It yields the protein CASSPHQAPDYGYTF.

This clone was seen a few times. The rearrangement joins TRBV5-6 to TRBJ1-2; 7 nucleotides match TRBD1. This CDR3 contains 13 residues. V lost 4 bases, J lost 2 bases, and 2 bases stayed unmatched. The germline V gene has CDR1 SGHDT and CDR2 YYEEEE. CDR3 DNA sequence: TGTGCCAGCAGCCCGACAGGGAACTATGGCTACACCTTC. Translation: CASSPTGNYGYTF.

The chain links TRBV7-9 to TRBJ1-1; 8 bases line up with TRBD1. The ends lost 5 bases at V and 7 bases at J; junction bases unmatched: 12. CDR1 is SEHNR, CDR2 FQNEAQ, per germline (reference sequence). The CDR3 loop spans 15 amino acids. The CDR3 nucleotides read TGTGCCAGCAGCCCACTTTATACAGGGGGGTTTGAAGCTTTCTTT. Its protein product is CASSPLYTGGFEAFF.

In nucleotides, the CDR3 is TGTGCCAGCAGTTTCCGTGGGACAGGGGGCGTGGGAGCCGGCTACACCTTC. It codes for CASSFRGTGGVGAGYTF. The chain employs TRBV28 and TRBJ1-2, with 12 bases aligning to TRBD1. Germline CDR1 MDHEN, CDR2 SYDVKM. This CDR3 region has 17 residues. V was clipped by 3 bases and J by 8 bases; unmatched bases: 13.

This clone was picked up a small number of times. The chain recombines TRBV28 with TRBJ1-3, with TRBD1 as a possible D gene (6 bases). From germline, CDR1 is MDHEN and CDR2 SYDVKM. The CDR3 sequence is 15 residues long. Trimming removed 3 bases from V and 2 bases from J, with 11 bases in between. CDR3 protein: CASSLLRGAGNTIYF. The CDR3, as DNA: TGTGCCAGCAGTTTGCTCAGGGGCGCTGGAAACACCATATATTTT.

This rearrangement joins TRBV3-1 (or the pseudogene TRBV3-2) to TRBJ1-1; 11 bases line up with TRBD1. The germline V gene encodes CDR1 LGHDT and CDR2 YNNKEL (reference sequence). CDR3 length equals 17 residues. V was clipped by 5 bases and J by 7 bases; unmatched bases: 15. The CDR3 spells CASSAPTDRGPEDEAFF. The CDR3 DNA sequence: TGTGCCAGCAGCGCTCCAACGGACAGGGGGCCCGAGGATGAAGCTTTCTTT.

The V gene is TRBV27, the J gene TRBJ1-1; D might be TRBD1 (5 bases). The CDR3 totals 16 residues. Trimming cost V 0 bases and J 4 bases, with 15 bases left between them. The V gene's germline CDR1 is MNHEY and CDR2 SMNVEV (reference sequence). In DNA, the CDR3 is TGTGCCAGCAGTTTATCGCCCCAGGGCGGTAGCACTGAAGCTTTCTTT. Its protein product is CASSLSPQGGSTEAFF.

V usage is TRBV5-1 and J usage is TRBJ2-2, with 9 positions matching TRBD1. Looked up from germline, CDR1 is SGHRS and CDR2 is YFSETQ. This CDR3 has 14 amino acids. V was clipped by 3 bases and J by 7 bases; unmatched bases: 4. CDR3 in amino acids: CASSSQGADGELFF. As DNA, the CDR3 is TGCGCCAGCAGCTCACAGGGGGCGGACGGGGAGCTGTTTTTT. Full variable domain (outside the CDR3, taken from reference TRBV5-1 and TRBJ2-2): KAGVTQTPRYLIKTRGQQVTLSCSPISGHRSVSWYQQTPGQGLQFLFEYFSETQRNKGNFPGRFSGRQFSNSRSEMNVSTLELGDSALYLCASSSQGADGELFFGEGSRLTVL.

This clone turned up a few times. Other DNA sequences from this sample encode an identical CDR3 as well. Here the CDR3 reads CASSLGHRDPNTGELFF. The CDR3 DNA reads TGCGCCAGCAGCTTGGGTCATCGGGATCCCAACACCGGGGAGCTGTTTTTT. This sequence joins TRBV5-1 and TRBJ2-2; a weak D match, TRBD2 (5 bases). CDR1 SGHRS and CDR2 YFSETQ come from the germline V gene. This CDR3 is 17 amino acids long. V lost 0 bases to trimming and J lost 2 bases, with 14 bases between them.

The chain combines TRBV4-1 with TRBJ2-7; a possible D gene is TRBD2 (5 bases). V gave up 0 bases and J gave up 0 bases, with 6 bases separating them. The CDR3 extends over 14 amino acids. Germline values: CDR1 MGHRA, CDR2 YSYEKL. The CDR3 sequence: CASSQEGSSYEQYV. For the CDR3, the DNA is TGCGCCAGCAGCCAAGAGGGGAGCTCCTACGAGCAGTACGTC.

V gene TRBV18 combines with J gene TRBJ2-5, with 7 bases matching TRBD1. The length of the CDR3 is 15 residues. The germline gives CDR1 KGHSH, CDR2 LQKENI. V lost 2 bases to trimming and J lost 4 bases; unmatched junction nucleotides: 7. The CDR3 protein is CASSPDSGGRETQYF. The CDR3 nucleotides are TGTGCCAGCTCACCAGACTCAGGGGGTCGAGAGACCCAGTACTTC.

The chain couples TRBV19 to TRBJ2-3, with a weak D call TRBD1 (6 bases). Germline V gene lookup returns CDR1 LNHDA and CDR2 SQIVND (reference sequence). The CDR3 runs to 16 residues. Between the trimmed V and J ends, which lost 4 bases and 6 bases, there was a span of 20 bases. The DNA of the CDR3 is TGTGCCAGTAGTACCGTGGCCAGGGGAAGAGGGGATACGCAGTATTTT. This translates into CASSTVARGRGDTQYF.

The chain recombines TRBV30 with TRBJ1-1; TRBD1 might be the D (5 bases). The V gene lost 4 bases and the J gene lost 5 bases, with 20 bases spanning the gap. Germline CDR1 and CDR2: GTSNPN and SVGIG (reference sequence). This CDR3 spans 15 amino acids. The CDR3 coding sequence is TGTGCCTGGAAAAATCGGACACCCAGAAGTACTGAAGCTTTCTTT. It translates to CAWKNRTPRSTEAFF.

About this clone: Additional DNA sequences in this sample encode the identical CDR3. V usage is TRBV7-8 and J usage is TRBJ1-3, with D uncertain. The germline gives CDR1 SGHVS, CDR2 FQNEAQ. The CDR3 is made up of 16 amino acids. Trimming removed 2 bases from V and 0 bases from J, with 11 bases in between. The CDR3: CASSLRQASSGNTIYF. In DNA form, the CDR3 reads TGTGCCAGCAGCTTAAGGCAGGCCAGCTCTGGAAACACCATATATTTT.

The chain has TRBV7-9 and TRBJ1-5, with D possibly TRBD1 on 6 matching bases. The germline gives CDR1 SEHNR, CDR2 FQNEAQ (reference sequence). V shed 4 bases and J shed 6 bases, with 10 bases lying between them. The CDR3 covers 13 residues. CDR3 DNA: TGTGCCAGCAGCTCGGACAGTAGTCAGCCCCAGCATTTT. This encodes CASSSDSSQPQHF.

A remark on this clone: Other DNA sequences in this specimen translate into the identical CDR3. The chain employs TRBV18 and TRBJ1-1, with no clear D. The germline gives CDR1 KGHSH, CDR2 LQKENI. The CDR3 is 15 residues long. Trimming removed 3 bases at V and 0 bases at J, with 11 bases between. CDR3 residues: CASSPLEEMNTEAFF. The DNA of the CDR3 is TGTGCCAGCTCACCCCTCGAGGAGATGAACACTGAAGCTTTCTTT.

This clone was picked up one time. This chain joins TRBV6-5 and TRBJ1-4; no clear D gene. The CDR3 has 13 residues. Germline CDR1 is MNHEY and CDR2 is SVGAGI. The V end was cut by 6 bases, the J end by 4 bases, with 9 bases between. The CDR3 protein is CASRKTDNEKLFF. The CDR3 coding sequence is TGTGCCAGCAGAAAAACAGATAATGAAAAACTGTTTTTT.

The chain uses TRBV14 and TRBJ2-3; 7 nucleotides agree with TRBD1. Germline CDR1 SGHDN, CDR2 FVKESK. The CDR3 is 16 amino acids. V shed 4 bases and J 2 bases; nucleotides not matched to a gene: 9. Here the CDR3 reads CASSPWTGEATDTQYF. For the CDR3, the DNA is TGTGCCAGCAGCCCATGGACAGGAGAGGCCACAGATACGCAGTATTTT.